One and the same sample provided the 5 T cell receptor beta chains below, sequenced in a study of blood T cell repertoires in COVID-19. Produced via immunoSEQ multiplex PCR; TCRdb's table is partial and in-frame only. The repertoire holds 210,000 or so clones, with about 88% as singletons. Sequenced input: peripheral blood. Receptors were obtained from a woman aged 55-70 years with acute or convalescent COVID-19.

This chain connects TRBV30 to TRBJ2-1; D ambiguous. V lost 2 bases, J lost 7 bases, and 6 bases lay in between. This CDR3 contains 11 residues. The germline V gene has CDR1 GTSNPN and CDR2 SVGIG (reference sequence). The CDR3 DNA is TGTGCCTGGAGTCCCCAAAATGAGCAGTTCTTC. Amino acid sequence: CAWSPQNEQFF. The whole variable domain, remainder taken from reference TRBV30 and TRBJ2-1, is SQTIHQWPATLVQPVGSPLSLECTVEGTSNPNLYWYRQAAGRGLQLLFYSVGIGQISSEVPQNLSASRPQDRQFILSSKKLLLSDSGFYLCAWSPQNEQFFGPGTRLTVL.

In its sample, this clone was seen a few times. V is TRBV6-2 or TRBV6-3 and J is TRBJ1-2, with D possibly being TRBD1 (5 bases). V was cut by 6 bases and J by 10 bases, with 21 bases left in between. Germline CDR1 is MNHEY and CDR2 is SVGEGT. The CDR3 sequence is 14 residues long. The CDR3 DNA is TGTGCCAGCAGCTGGACATCGTCCGCTATTGACTACACCTTC. This encodes CASSWTSSAIDYTF.

The chain joins TRBV18 to TRBJ2-7, with D possibly being TRBD1 (6 bases). Germline CDR1 and CDR2: KGHSH and LQKENI. V lost 6 bases and J lost 3, with 15 bases in between. This CDR3 comprises 14 residues. The CDR3 nucleotides read TGTGCCAGCTCCTCCTCCTACAGGGTCTACGAGCAGTACTTC. This translates into CASSSSYRVYEQYF.

V and J are TRBV29-1 and TRBJ2-5, with 10 bases identical to TRBD1. Per the germline V gene, CDR1 is SQVTM and CDR2 is ANQGSEA. CDR3 size: 17 residues. V shed 4 bases and J 5 bases; nucleotides not matched to a gene: 16. CDR3 sequence (DNA): TGCAGCGTTGGGACTCCGGGACAGGGGAGCTTTGGGGAGACCCAGTACTTC. This encodes CSVGTPGQGSFGETQYF.

The chain joins TRBV14 to TRBJ1-6, with 12 bases lining up with TRBD1. V was clipped by 7 bases and J by 7 bases; unmatched bases: 5. There are 15 residues in the CDR3. CDR1 is SGHDN and CDR2 is FVKESK in the germline V gene. In DNA form, the CDR3 reads TGTGCCAGCACCTTGGGACAGGGGGCAAATTCACCCCTCCACTTT. The encoded protein is CASTLGQGANSPLHF.